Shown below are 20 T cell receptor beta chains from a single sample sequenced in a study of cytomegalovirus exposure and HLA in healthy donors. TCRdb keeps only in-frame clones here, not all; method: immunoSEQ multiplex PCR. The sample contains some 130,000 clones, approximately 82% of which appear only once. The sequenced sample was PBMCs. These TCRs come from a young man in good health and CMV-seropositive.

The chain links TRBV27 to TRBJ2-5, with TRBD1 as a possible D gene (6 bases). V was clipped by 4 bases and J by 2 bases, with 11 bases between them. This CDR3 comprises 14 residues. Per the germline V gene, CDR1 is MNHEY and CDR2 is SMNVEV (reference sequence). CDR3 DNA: TGTGCCAGCAGTTCTCGGACAGTTCAAGAGACCCAGTACTTC. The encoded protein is CASSSRTVQETQYF.

CDR3 in DNA: TGTGCCAGCTCAACACATTTACAAAGTCGGGCCAACGTCCTGACTTTC. Translated, it gives CASSTHLQSRANVLTF. The chain carries TRBV18 and TRBJ2-6; no clear D. The germline V gene has CDR1 KGHSH and CDR2 LQKENI. V was shortened by 5 bases and J by 5 bases, with 16 bases between the two germline ends. The length of the CDR3 is 16 residues.

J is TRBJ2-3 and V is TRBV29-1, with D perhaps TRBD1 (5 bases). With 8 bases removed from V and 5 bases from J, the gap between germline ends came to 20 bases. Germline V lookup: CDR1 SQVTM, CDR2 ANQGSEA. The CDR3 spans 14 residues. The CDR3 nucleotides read TGCAGCTCCTTCGGTGGACATCCCGGAGATACGCAGTATTTT. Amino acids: CSSFGGHPGDTQYF.

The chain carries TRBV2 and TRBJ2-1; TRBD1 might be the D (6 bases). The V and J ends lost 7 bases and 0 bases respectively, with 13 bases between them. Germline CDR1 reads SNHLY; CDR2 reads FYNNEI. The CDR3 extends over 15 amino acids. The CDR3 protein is CASISGAPSYNEQFF. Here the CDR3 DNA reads TGTGCCAGCATCTCAGGGGCCCCCTCCTACAATGAGCAGTTCTTC.

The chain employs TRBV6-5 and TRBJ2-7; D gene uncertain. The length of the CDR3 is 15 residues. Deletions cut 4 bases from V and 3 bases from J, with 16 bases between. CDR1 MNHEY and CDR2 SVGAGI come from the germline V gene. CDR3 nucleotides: TGTGCCAGCAGTTCCCCGAGGCTATTCATCTACGAGCAGTACTTC. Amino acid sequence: CASSSPRLFIYEQYF.

This CDR3 reads CASSQPYGRTEPKNIQYF. In DNA form, the CDR3 reads TGTGCCAGCAGCCAACCATACGGACGGACAGAGCCCAAAAACATTCAGTACTTC. The V gene is TRBV14, the J gene TRBJ2-4, with D maybe TRBD1 (6 bases). Trimming took off 2 bases at V and 2 bases at J, with 19 bases between the two ends. This CDR3 spans 18 amino acids. Germline V gene sequence: CDR1 SGHDN, CDR2 FVKESK.

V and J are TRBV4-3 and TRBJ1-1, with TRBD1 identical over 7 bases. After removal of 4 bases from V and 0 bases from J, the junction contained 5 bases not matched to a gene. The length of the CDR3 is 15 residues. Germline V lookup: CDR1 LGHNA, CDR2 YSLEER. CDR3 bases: TGCGCCAGCAGCCCAGGGGGGATAGTGAACACTGAAGCTTTCTTT. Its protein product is CASSPGGIVNTEAFF.

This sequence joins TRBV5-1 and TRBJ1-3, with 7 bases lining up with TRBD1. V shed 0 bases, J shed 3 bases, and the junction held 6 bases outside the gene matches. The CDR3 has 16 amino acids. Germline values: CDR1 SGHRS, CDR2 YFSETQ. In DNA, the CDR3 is TGCGCCAGCAGCTTGGAGAGACAGGGCGGTGGAAACACCATATATTTT. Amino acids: CASSLERQGGGNTIYF.

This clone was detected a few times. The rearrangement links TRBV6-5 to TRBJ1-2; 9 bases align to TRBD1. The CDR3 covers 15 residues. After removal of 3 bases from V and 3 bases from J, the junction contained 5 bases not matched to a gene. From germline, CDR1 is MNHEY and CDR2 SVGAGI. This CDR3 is CASSYTGGVDYGYTF. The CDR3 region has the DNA TGTGCCAGCAGTTATACAGGGGGCGTCGACTATGGCTACACCTTC.

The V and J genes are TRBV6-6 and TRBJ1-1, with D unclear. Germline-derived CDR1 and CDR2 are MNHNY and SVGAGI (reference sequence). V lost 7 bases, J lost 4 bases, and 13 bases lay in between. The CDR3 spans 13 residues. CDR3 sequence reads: CASNGRAGTEAFF. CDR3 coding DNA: TGTGCCAGCAATGGGCGGGCGGGCACTGAAGCTTTCTTT.

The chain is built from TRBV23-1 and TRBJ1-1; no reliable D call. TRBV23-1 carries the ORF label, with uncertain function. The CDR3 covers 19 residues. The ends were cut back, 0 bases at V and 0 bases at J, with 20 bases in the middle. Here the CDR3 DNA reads TGCGCCAGCAGTCAATCAGGATTTAGACCAATCGAGGTGAACACTGAAGCTTTCTTT. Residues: CASSQSGFRPIEVNTEAFF.

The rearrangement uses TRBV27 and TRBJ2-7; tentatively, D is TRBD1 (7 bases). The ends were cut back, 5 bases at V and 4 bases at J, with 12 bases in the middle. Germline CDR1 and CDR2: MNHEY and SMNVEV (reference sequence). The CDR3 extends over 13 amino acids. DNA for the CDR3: TGTGCCAGCAGTGCACAGGGGACTTACGAGCAGTACTTC. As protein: CASSAQGTYEQYF.

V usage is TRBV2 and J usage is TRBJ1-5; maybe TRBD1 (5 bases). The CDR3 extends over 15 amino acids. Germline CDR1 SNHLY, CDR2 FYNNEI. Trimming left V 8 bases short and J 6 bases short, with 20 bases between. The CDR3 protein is CASARALALGQPQHF. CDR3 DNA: TGTGCCAGCGCCAGGGCTCTAGCGCTAGGTCAGCCCCAGCATTTT.

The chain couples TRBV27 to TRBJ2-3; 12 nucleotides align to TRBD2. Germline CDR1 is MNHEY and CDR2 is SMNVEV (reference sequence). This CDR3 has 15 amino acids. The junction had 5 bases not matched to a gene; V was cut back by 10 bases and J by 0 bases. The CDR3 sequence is CATTTSGRSTDTQYF. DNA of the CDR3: TGTGCCACCACCACTAGCGGGAGGAGCACAGATACGCAGTATTTT.

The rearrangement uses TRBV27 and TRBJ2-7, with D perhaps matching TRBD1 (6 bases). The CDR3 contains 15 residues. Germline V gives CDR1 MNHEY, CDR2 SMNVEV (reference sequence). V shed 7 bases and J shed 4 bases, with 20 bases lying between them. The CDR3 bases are TGTGCCAGCACCCCGGTCGGGACACCACTTTACGAGCAGTACTTC. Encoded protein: CASTPVGTPLYEQYF.

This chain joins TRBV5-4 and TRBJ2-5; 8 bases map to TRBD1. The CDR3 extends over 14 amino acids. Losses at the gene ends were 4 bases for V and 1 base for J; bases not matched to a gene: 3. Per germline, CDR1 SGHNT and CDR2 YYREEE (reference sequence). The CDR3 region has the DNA TGTGCCAGCAGCCTTCAGGGGGCCCAAGAGACCCAGTACTTC. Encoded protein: CASSLQGAQETQYF.

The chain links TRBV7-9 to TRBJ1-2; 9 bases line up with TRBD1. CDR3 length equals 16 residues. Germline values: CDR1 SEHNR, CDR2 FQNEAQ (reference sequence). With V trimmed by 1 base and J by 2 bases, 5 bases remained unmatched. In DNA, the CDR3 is TGTGCCAGCAGCTTAGGGGACAGGGAATCGAACTATGGCTACACCTTC. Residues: CASSLGDRESNYGYTF.

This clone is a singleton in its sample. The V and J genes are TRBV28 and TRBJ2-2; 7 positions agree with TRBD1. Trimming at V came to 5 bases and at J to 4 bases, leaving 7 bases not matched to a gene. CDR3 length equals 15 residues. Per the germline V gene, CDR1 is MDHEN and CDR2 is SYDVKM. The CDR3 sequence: CASSQTGTVTGELFF. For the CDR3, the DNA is TGTGCCAGCAGTCAAACCGGGACAGTCACCGGGGAGCTGTTTTTT. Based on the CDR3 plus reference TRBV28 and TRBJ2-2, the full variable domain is DVKVTQSSRYLVKRTGEKVFLECVQDMDHENMFWYRQDPGLGLRLIYFSYDVKMKEKGDIPEGYSVSREKKERFSLILESASTNQTSMYLCASSQTGTVTGELFFGEGSRLTVL.

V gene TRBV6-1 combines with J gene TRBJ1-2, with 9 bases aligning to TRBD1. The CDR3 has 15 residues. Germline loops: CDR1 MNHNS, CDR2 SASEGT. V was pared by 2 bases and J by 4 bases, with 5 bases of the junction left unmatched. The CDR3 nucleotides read TGTGCCAGCAGTGAACAGGGGACAGGGAGCTATGGCTACACCTTC. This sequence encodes CASSEQGTGSYGYTF.

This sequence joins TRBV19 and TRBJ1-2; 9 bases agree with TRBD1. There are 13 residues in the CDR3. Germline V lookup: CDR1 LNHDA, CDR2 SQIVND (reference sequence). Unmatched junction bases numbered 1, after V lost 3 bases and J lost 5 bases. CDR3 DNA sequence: TGTGCCAGTAGTATCGACAGGGGGTATGGCTACACCTTC. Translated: CASSIDRGYGYTF.